The 26 T cell receptor beta chains presented below share a single source sample, sequenced in a study of blood T cell repertoires in COVID-19. The assay was immunoSEQ multiplex PCR, and TCRdb's table has in-frame clones only and misses some. The data contain roughly 250,000 clones, around 88% of them singletons. Sequencing used PBMCs or T cells enriched from blood (not recorded which). Source of these receptors: a woman aged 40-49 years with acute COVID-19.

V and J are TRBV30 and TRBJ2-5; D gene uncertain. Germline CDR1 is GTSNPN and CDR2 is SVGIG (reference sequence). V was trimmed by 0 bases and J by 4 bases, leaving 9 bases between them. The CDR3 has 13 amino acids. The CDR3 loop reads CAWSVRLGETQYF. The DNA of the CDR3 is TGTGCCTGGAGTGTACGGCTAGGAGAGACCCAGTACTTC. The full variable domain, with the rest looked up from reference TRBV30 and TRBJ2-5, is SQTIHQWPATLVQPVGSPLSLECTVEGTSNPNLYWYRQAAGRGLQLLFYSVGIGQISSEVPQNLSASRPQDRQFILSSKKLLLSDSGFYLCAWSVRLGETQYFGPGTRLLVL.

In its sample, this clone was seen a few times. The chain couples TRBV6-5 to TRBJ2-1; TRBD2 matches 11 bases. V lost 2 bases, J lost 4 bases, and 4 bases stayed unmatched. The CDR3 is 16 amino acids. CDR1 MNHEY and CDR2 SVGAGI come from the germline V gene. Written as DNA, the CDR3 is TGTGCCAGCAGTTACGTGACTAGCGGGACATACAATGAGCAGTTCTTC. It yields the protein CASSYVTSGTYNEQFF.

The V and J genes are TRBV2 and TRBJ1-1, with 8 positions matching TRBD1. Unmatched junction bases numbered 11, after V lost 5 bases and J lost 3 bases. Germline V CDR1 and CDR2: SNHLY, FYNNEI. This CDR3 has 16 amino acids. The CDR3: CASSQDRAGLDTEAFF. CDR3 DNA sequence: TGTGCCAGCAGTCAGGACAGGGCGGGGTTGGACACTGAAGCTTTCTTT.

The rearrangement links TRBV7-9 to TRBJ1-2; the D is unclear. The CDR3 is 17 amino acids. Trimming took 6 bases from V and 4 from J, leaving 24 bases between them. Germline V CDR1 and CDR2: SEHNR, FQNEAQ (reference sequence). Here the CDR3 reads CASSTRHGEALSYGYTF. In nucleotides, the CDR3 is TGTGCCAGCAGTACCCGACATGGGGAGGCCCTTAGCTATGGCTACACCTTC.

Here the CDR3 DNA reads TGCGCCAGCAGCCCCCCTACAGGTATGGGGGAGACCCAGTACTTC. Amino acid sequence: CASSPPTGMGETQYF. The rearrangement uses TRBV5-1 and TRBJ2-5, with D perhaps matching TRBD1 (5 bases). With 4 bases removed from V and 5 bases from J, the gap between germline ends came to 18 bases. CDR3 length equals 15 residues. Germline V gene lookup returns CDR1 SGHRS and CDR2 YFSETQ.

V usage is TRBV5-4 and J usage is TRBJ2-1; 7 bases line up with TRBD2. V was clipped by 4 bases and J by 7 bases; unmatched bases: 11. There are 15 residues in the CDR3. The V gene's germline CDR1 is SGHNT and CDR2 YYREEE (reference sequence). The CDR3 coding sequence is TGTGCCAGCAGCCCCCTGGGCGGGAGTAAGAATGAGCAGTTCTTC. It is translated as CASSPLGGSKNEQFF.

In this sample, this clone turned up a few times. V is TRBV5-1 and J is TRBJ1-1; D is unclear. The germline gives CDR1 SGHRS, CDR2 YFSETQ. V lost 3 bases to trimming and J lost 5 bases, with 17 bases between them. This CDR3 region has 15 residues. Here the CDR3 reads CASSSGRPSGTEAFF. CDR3 in DNA: TGCGCCAGCAGCTCAGGAAGGCCGTCTGGGACTGAAGCTTTCTTT.

This sequence joins TRBV7-2 and TRBJ2-1; 10 bases match TRBD2. The CDR3 consists of 16 residues. The V gene end was trimmed by 6 bases and the J gene end by 1 base; junction bases not matched to a gene: 6. The germline CDR1 and CDR2 sequences are SGHTA and FQGNSA. CDR3 amino acids: CASRIASGSSYNEQFF. CDR3 DNA sequence: TGTGCCAGCAGGATCGCTAGCGGGAGTTCCTACAATGAGCAGTTCTTC.

The chain combines TRBV7-6 with TRBJ1-1; 7 bases map to TRBD1. Germline V gives CDR1 SGHVS, CDR2 FNYEAQ. V lost 5 bases to trimming and J lost 4 bases; unmatched junction nucleotides: 7. This CDR3 has 14 amino acids. Written as DNA, the CDR3 is TGTGCCAGCAGCCCTAGACAGGGTTTCACTGAAGCTTTCTTT. It yields the protein CASSPRQGFTEAFF. Full variable domain (rest looked up from reference TRBV7-6 and TRBJ1-1): GAGVSQSPRYKVTKRGQDVALRCDPISGHVSLYWYRQALGQGPEFLTYFNYEAQQDKSGLPNDRFSAERPEGSISTLTIQRTEQRDSAMYRCASSPRQGFTEAFFGQGTRLTVV.

This clone was observed many times. The chain carries TRBV10-2 and TRBJ2-5, with 11 positions matching TRBD2. The V segment lost 6 bases and the J segment 4 bases; nucleotides outside the gene matches: 4. CDR3 length: 14 amino acids. Germline V gene sequence: CDR1 WSHSY, CDR2 SAAADI. The DNA of the CDR3 is TGCGCCAGCAGACAACTAGCGGGAGCAGAGACCCAGTACTTC. It specifies CASRQLAGAETQYF.

This sequence joins TRBV15 and TRBJ1-6; 9 nucleotides line up with TRBD1. This CDR3 is built from 15 residues. CDR1 is LNHNV, CDR2 YYDKDF, per germline (reference sequence). V was pared by 3 bases and J by 10 bases, with 7 bases of the junction left unmatched. The DNA of the CDR3 is TGTGCCACCAGCAGGAGGACAGGGGAAGGGTCACCCCTCCACTTT. Protein sequence: CATSRRTGEGSPLHF.

The chain couples TRBV9 to TRBJ2-2, with 10 bases lining up with TRBD2. The germline V gene has CDR1 SGDLS and CDR2 YYNGEE. The CDR3 sequence is 17 residues long. V trimming: 4 bases; J trimming: 1 base; junction bases outside the gene matches: 7. The DNA of the CDR3 is TGTGCCAGCAGCCACCACCGGACTAGCGGGAACACCGGGGAGCTGTTTTTT. This gives the protein CASSHHRTSGNTGELFF.

The chain employs TRBV5-8 and TRBJ1-2; D ambiguous. Germline CDR1 and CDR2: SGHTS and YDEGEE. The V and J ends lost 4 bases and 3 bases respectively, with 13 bases between them. The CDR3 runs 14 residues. The CDR3 DNA sequence: TGTGCCAGCAGCCACTTCCAGGTACACTATGGCTACACCTTC. It codes for CASSHFQVHYGYTF.

The CDR3 loop is CASSPASYNEQFF. CDR3 DNA: TGTGCCAGCAGCCCCGCGTCCTACAATGAGCAGTTCTTC. J is TRBJ2-1 and V is TRBV3-1 (or the pseudogene TRBV3-2); D remains unclear. The CDR3 is made up of 13 amino acids. Between the trimmed V and J ends, which lost 4 bases and 1 base, there was a span of 5 bases. Germline assignment: CDR1 LGHDT and CDR2 YNNKEL (reference sequence).

This clone was detected only a few times. In DNA, the CDR3 is TGTGCCAGTAGCCCAACCGGGACTAGCGTCTACGAGCAGTACGTC. Protein sequence: CASSPTGTSVYEQYV. The rearrangement links TRBV19 to TRBJ2-7; TRBD2 matches 10 bases. CDR1 LNHDA and CDR2 SQIVND come from the germline V gene (reference sequence). The CDR3 sequence is 15 residues long. The J segment lost 3 bases and the V segment lost 6 bases, leaving 8 bases of the junction unmatched.

The chain links TRBV18 to TRBJ1-1; unclear D gene. The CDR3 contains 16 residues. The ends were cut back, 3 bases at V and 0 bases at J, with 14 bases in the middle. Germline CDR1 and CDR2: KGHSH and LQKENI. CDR3 sequence: CASSPRDIELNTEAFF. CDR3 coding DNA: TGTGCCAGCTCACCTAGAGACATAGAATTGAACACTGAAGCTTTCTTT.

The J gene is TRBJ2-3, the V gene TRBV6-2 or TRBV6-3; the match to TRBD2 covers 12 bases. The CDR3 contains 17 residues. With 4 bases clipped from V and 2 bases from J, the junction kept 7 bases outside the gene matches. CDR1 is MNHEY, CDR2 SVGEGT, per germline. The CDR3 here is CASSFPGLAGYTDTQYF. DNA for the CDR3: TGTGCCAGCAGTTTTCCCGGACTAGCGGGATACACAGATACGCAGTATTTT.

This chain links TRBV5-1 with TRBJ2-1, with D perhaps matching TRBD2 (5 bases). Deletions cut 0 bases from V and 3 bases from J, with 13 bases between. The CDR3 covers 16 residues. From germline, CDR1 is SGHRS and CDR2 YFSETQ. As DNA, the CDR3 is TGCGCCAGCAGCTTGGGCCTCGGAGGACTCTACAATGAGCAGTTCTTC. This sequence encodes CASSLGLGGLYNEQFF.

The J gene is TRBJ2-1, the V gene TRBV28; 7 bases match TRBD1. J was trimmed by 5 bases and V by 6 bases; bases with no gene match: 13. The CDR3 length is 16 residues. Germline V lookup: CDR1 MDHEN, CDR2 SYDVKM. The CDR3 reads CASSLLGTVTNNEQFF. The CDR3 bases are TGTGCCAGCAGCCTCCTAGGGACAGTTACTAACAATGAGCAGTTCTTC.

The rearrangement uses TRBV28 and TRBJ1-2; possibly TRBD1 for D (5 bases). Germline loops: CDR1 MDHEN, CDR2 SYDVKM. This CDR3 spans 13 amino acids. V lost 2 bases and J lost 4, with 8 bases in between. The DNA of the CDR3 is TGTGCCAGCAGTTTACCCGGGGGCTATGGCTACACCTTC. Protein product: CASSLPGGYGYTF.

The chain employs TRBV4-1 and TRBJ2-3; 15 bases are a match to TRBD2. Germline-derived CDR1 and CDR2 are MGHRA and YSYEKL. This CDR3 comprises 16 residues. V was clipped by 5 bases and J by 5 bases; unmatched bases: 5. The DNA for the CDR3 is TGCGCCAGCAGCGTGGGACTAGCGGGGGGAGGAGATACGCAGTATTTT. This sequence encodes CASSVGLAGGGDTQYF.

The chain links TRBV7-9 to TRBJ2-4, with TRBD2 matching 7 bases. The trim removed 5 bases at V and 0 bases at J, leaving 7 bases unmatched. The CDR3 contains 16 residues. From germline, CDR1 is SEHNR and CDR2 FQNEAQ (reference sequence). In nucleotides, the CDR3 is TGTGCCAGCAGCCCGAGCGGGGCTCTAGCCAAAAACATTCAGTACTTC. Translated: CASSPSGALAKNIQYF.

The DNA for the CDR3 is TGTGCCAGCAGCGTATCCCGACTAGCGGGCCCTCAAGAGACCCAGTACTTC. Translating it yields CASSVSRLAGPQETQYF. The chain combines TRBV7-3 with TRBJ2-5; TRBD2 matches 10 bases. This CDR3 spans 17 amino acids. The J segment lost 2 bases and the V segment lost 5 bases, leaving 11 bases of the junction unmatched. The germline V gene encodes CDR1 SGHTA and CDR2 FQGTGA.

This chain links TRBV28 with TRBJ2-7; 7 nucleotides agree with TRBD1. This CDR3 has 13 amino acids. Germline V gene sequence: CDR1 MDHEN, CDR2 SYDVKM. Germline trimming cut 6 bases from V and 0 bases from J; bases unmatched to any gene: 2. The CDR3 DNA reads TGTGCCAGCAGACAGGGGAGCTCCTACGAGCAGTACGTC. It encodes CASRQGSSYEQYV.

This chain connects TRBV5-1 to TRBJ2-2; 11 bases fit TRBD2. The V segment lost 4 bases and the J segment 6 bases; nucleotides outside the gene matches: 8. This CDR3 region has 16 residues. In germline, CDR1 is SGHRS, CDR2 YFSETQ. In DNA, the CDR3 is TGCGCCAGCAGCCCCGGAGGGACTAGCGGTCCCGGGGAGCTGTTTTTT. Its protein is CASSPGGTSGPGELFF.

The chain couples TRBV2 to TRBJ2-7; maybe TRBD1 (5 bases). V was cut by 2 bases and J by 2 bases, with 10 bases left in between. The CDR3 sequence is 14 residues long. The V gene's germline CDR1 is SNHLY and CDR2 FYNNEI. The CDR3 coding sequence is TGTGCCAGCAGTGAACGTACAGGTCCCTACGAGCAGTACTTC. This translates into CASSERTGPYEQYF. Looking up the rest from reference TRBV2 and TRBJ2-7 gives the full variable domain: EPEVTQTPSHQVTQMGQEVILRCVPISNHLYFYWYRQILGQKVEFLVSFYNNEISEKSEIFDDQFSVERPDGSNFTLKIRSTKLEDSAMYFCASSERTGPYEQYFGPGTRLTVT.